One TCR beta chain is described in this entry. This sample was included in a study of Graves' ophthalmopathy and Graves' hyperthyroidism. RNA transcripts were the template, and TCR beta CDR3 regions were amplified from them. Investigators did first-round RT-PCR with HTBI primers, then second-round multiplex PCR. Using its own MiXCR run on the multiplex PCR reads, TCRdb lists one record per CDR3 protein. Among 23,000 or so distinct CDR3 sequences, 45% to 60% were seen once, and the ten largest hold roughly 6.5%. V dropped 8 bases and J dropped 1; count of bases not matched to a gene: 9. The CDR3 runs 16 residues. Germline lookup yields CDR1 WSHSY and CDR2 SAAADI.

The TCR originated in an adult woman with stable Graves' hyperthyroidism. J is TRBJ2-1 and V is TRBV10-2, with 9 bases lining up with TRBD2. Sequenced: peripheral blood. For the CDR3, the DNA is TGCGCCAGCCCTGGTGCGGGAGGGCCGTCCTACAATGAGCAGTTCTTC. This codes for CASPGAGGPSYNEQFF.